Described below is a single T cell receptor beta chain sequence and its context. The antigen is not known. Samples were taken several times over chemoradiotherapy. CDR1 is GTSNPN, CDR2 SVGIG, per germline (reference sequence). This CDR3 is built from 13 residues. Trimming took 4 bases from V and 3 from J, leaving 12 bases between them. This table comes from immunoSEQ multiplex PCR, and its TCRdb copy is limited to in-frame clones, with some not included. This sample has about 12,000 clones; under 85% occur once, and the top ten carry roughly 5.5%. The data belong to a study of chemoradiotherapy in HPV16-positive cancers. Points from the study as a whole: Non-HPV-specific T cells did not expand in tumors during treatment, whereas candidate HPV-specific clones and E7-related motifs did. For HPV16-positive patients, expanding HPV-responsive T cells associated with longer recurrence-free survival.

The sequence was obtained from a human donor with HPV-associated anogenital cancer. This sample comprised blood, obtained from a patient who underwent chemoradiotherapy. V is TRBV30 and J is TRBJ1-1; D call uncertain. In nucleotides, the CDR3 is TGTGCCTGGAACCTTGGGTCATACACTGAAGCTTTCTTT. This codes for CAWNLGSYTEAFF.